This TCR beta chain was identified during a study of blood T cell repertoires in COVID-19. Study at large: From the United States, Italy and Spain came samples of acute and convalescent COVID-19. Sources were T cells, B-cell-depleted T cells, or PBMCs; the material itself was cDNA or gDNA.

In the original workflow: By means of reference gene primer amplification, nucleated cell counts were estimated. Here immunoSEQ multiplex PCR was the method, and the copy in TCRdb shows in-frame clones only, minus some. V and J calls and clone size are given by that table; D and trimming were obtained from the DNA. The sample records tens of thousands of clones, roughly 88% being singletons. Patients of the Seattle cohort, enrolled during active infection, were followed longitudinally. In germline, CDR1 is MDHEN, CDR2 SYDVKM. The CDR3 runs 12 residues. V was shortened by 7 bases and J by 3 bases, with 6 bases between the two germline ends.

The sequence was collected from a man aged 60 to 69 with COVID-19, enrolled during active disease. The chain uses TRBV28 and TRBJ2-2; the D is unclear. Sample: peripheral blood. The CDR3 loop is CASMEYTGELFF. The DNA of the CDR3 is TGTGCCAGCATGGAGTACACCGGGGAGCTGTTTTTT.